The 24 T cell receptor beta chains below come from one sample, sequenced in a study of T-cell memory formation after mild COVID-19. TCRdb recomputed calls from the 5' RACE reads with MiXCR, one row per CDR3 protein. The table lists more than 100,000 distinct CDR3 sequences, over 15% of them singletons. The sequenced sample consisted of PBMCs or a T cell subset sorted from them (not recorded which). The receptor source for this set is a man younger than 35 who had mild COVID-19 (a few samples of this study predate the infection). Cell type and time point are not known.

A few counts support this clonotype. The rearrangement joins TRBV6-6 to TRBJ2-3; 11 bases line up with TRBD2. Germline CDR1 MNHNY, CDR2 SVGAGI (reference sequence). The CDR3 is 19 residues long. V was clipped by 7 bases and J by 0 bases; unmatched bases: 15. This CDR3 is CASTPQHTSGGPSTDTQYF. The CDR3 DNA follows: TGTGCCAGCACCCCCCAGCATACTAGCGGGGGTCCTAGCACAGATACGCAGTATTTT.

This clonotype was recorded at least ten times. This chain connects TRBV12-3 or TRBV12-4 to TRBJ2-6; 10 bases fit TRBD2. The CDR3 runs 15 residues. J gave up 9 bases and V 3 bases, and 5 bases lay outside the gene matches. CDR3 loop: CASSFRSGGSNVLTF. DNA of the CDR3: TGTGCCAGCAGTTTTCGTAGCGGGGGGAGCAACGTCCTGACTTTC.

This chain connects TRBV4-2 to TRBJ2-5; D is perhaps TRBD2 (7 bases). The CDR3 has 15 residues. Trimming took off 3 bases at V and 5 bases at J, with 16 bases between the two ends. Looked up from germline, CDR1 is LGHNA and CDR2 is YNFKEQ. The DNA of the CDR3 is TGTGCCAGCAGCCAGGACAGACTGGGGGGGGAGACCCAGTACTTC. This sequence encodes CASSQDRLGGETQYF.

This sequence joins TRBV7-2 and TRBJ2-2; 13 bases are a match to TRBD2. Germline CDR1 reads SGHTA; CDR2 reads FQGNSA. V was pared by 6 bases and J by 2 bases, with 6 bases of the junction left unmatched. This CDR3 region has 17 residues. CDR3 nucleotide sequence: TGTGCCAGCAGACTACCGGGACTAGCGGGAAACACCGGGGAGCTGTTTTTT. Residues: CASRLPGLAGNTGELFF.

This clonotype was recorded a few times. The chain has TRBV5-1 and TRBJ2-3, with D possibly matching TRBD1 (6 bases). The germline V gene encodes CDR1 SGHRS and CDR2 YFSETQ. V was trimmed by 4 bases and J by 4 bases, leaving 10 bases between them. The CDR3 covers 13 residues. The CDR3 DNA reads as TGCGCCAGCAGCCCTCAGGGGCCAGATACGCAGTATTTT. It yields the protein CASSPQGPDTQYF.

The genes are TRBV5-1 and TRBJ2-7, with 7 bases fitting TRBD1. After removal of 4 bases from V and 2 bases from J, the junction contained 9 bases not matched to a gene. The CDR3 totals 15 residues. The germline V gene encodes CDR1 SGHRS and CDR2 YFSETQ. CDR3 nucleotide sequence: TGCGCCAGCAGCGTTACCGGGACAGTAACCTACGAGCAGTACTTC. Protein sequence: CASSVTGTVTYEQYF.

V and J are TRBV7-9 and TRBJ1-3; the D gene is possibly TRBD1 (6 bases). The V end was cut by 5 bases, the J end by 8 bases, with 19 bases between. Germline CDR1 and CDR2: SEHNR and FQNEAQ (reference sequence). The CDR3 has 15 amino acids. The CDR3 DNA follows: TGTGCCAGCAGCAGAGGAGACAGGACGCGAGACACCATATATTTT. Its translation: CASSRGDRTRDTIYF.

The gene calls are TRBV15 and TRBJ2-5; D is ambiguous. The germline V gene encodes CDR1 LNHNV and CDR2 YYDKDF (reference sequence). V lost 3 bases and J lost 5, with 16 bases in between. This CDR3 has 15 residues. This CDR3 is CATSSPAAAQETQYF. CDR3 coding DNA: TGTGCCACCAGCAGCCCCGCGGCAGCCCAGGAGACCCAGTACTTC.

The rearrangement joins TRBV11-1 to TRBJ2-7; D call uncertain. Germline V gene data show CDR1 as SGHAT and CDR2 as FQDESV (reference sequence). The CDR3 sequence is 14 residues long. V gave up 5 bases and J gave up 0 bases, with 11 bases separating them. The CDR3: CASSPRRNSYEQYF. CDR3 DNA sequence: TGTGCCAGCAGCCCCCGAAGGAACTCCTACGAGCAGTACTTC.

In its sample, this clonotype was seen a few times. The chain has TRBV6-6 and TRBJ2-5, with 7 bases that match TRBD1. Germline trimming cut 2 bases from V and 0 bases from J; bases unmatched to any gene: 6. The CDR3 is 16 amino acids. The germline V gene encodes CDR1 MNHNY and CDR2 SVGAGI (reference sequence). The CDR3 loop reads CASSYPRDRDQETQYF. In DNA form, the CDR3 reads TGTGCCAGCAGTTACCCCCGGGACAGAGACCAAGAGACCCAGTACTTC.

There are a few counts of this clonotype. The V and J genes are TRBV20-1 and TRBJ1-1; TRBD1 is a possible D gene (5 bases). Deletions cut 8 bases from V and 1 base from J, with 17 bases between. Germline loops: CDR1 DFQATT, CDR2 SNEGSKA (reference sequence). The CDR3 consists of 14 residues. CDR3 amino acids: CSTNNPRANTEAFF. DNA for the CDR3: TGCAGTACCAACAACCCCAGGGCGAACACTGAAGCTTTCTTT.

This clonotype was picked up a small number of times. The chain uses TRBV6-5 and TRBJ2-6; possibly TRBD1 for D (6 bases). The CDR3 has 18 residues. Trimming took off 7 bases at V and 0 bases at J, with 19 bases between the two ends. Germline V gene data show CDR1 as MNHEY and CDR2 as SVGAGI. The CDR3 nucleotides are TGTGCCAGCACCTCACTGGGAGTAGGGGGCTCTGGGGCCAACGTCCTGACTTTC. Its protein product is CASTSLGVGGSGANVLTF.

This sequence joins TRBV5-1 and TRBJ2-1; TRBD2 matches at 8 bases. V lost 2 bases and J lost 3; bases outside the gene matches: 1. Germline values: CDR1 SGHRS, CDR2 YFSETQ. This CDR3 is built from 14 residues. CDR3 protein: CASSLAGVYNEQFF. The CDR3 nucleotides read TGCGCCAGCAGCTTAGCGGGGGTCTACAATGAGCAGTTCTTC.

The chain links TRBV5-1 to TRBJ2-3; 8 positions match TRBD1. Germline assignment: CDR1 SGHRS and CDR2 YFSETQ. V was pared by 4 bases and J by 3 bases, with 13 bases of the junction left unmatched. The CDR3 has 17 amino acids. The CDR3 region is CASSIGQGGSLTDTQYF. CDR3 coding DNA: TGCGCCAGCAGCATTGGACAGGGTGGTTCATTAACAGATACGCAGTATTTT.

This clonotype was detected only a few times. This sequence joins TRBV20-1 and TRBJ2-3; D possibly corresponds to TRBD2 (5 bases). Per the germline V gene, CDR1 is DFQATT and CDR2 is SNEGSKA (reference sequence). The length of the CDR3 is 14 residues. The V and J ends lost 6 bases and 1 base respectively, with 14 bases between them. The CDR3 is CSAQKPGGTDTQYF. For the CDR3, the DNA is TGCAGTGCCCAGAAGCCCGGGGGCACAGATACGCAGTATTTT.

This clonotype was counted many times. The V gene is TRBV7-3, the J gene TRBJ2-1; D might be TRBD2 (6 bases). V was clipped by 5 bases and J by 0 bases, with 14 bases between them. The CDR3 length is 16 residues. The germline V gene has CDR1 SGHTA and CDR2 FQGTGA. CDR3 sequence: CASSPTAGSSYNEQFF. CDR3 DNA sequence: TGTGCCAGCAGCCCTACGGCGGGGAGCTCCTACAATGAGCAGTTCTTC.

V is TRBV7-9 and J is TRBJ2-5, with 9 nucleotides matching TRBD2. V dropped 8 bases and J dropped 2; count of bases not matched to a gene: 18. The CDR3 has 18 residues. Germline V gives CDR1 SEHNR, CDR2 FQNEAQ (reference sequence). CDR3 region: CASPDPWLAGESQETQYF. The CDR3 coding sequence is TGTGCCAGCCCCGACCCGTGGTTAGCGGGGGAATCACAAGAGACCCAGTACTTC.

The rearrangement links TRBV6-5 to TRBJ1-2; 8 nucleotides agree with TRBD1. The CDR3 has 15 residues. With V trimmed by 6 bases and J by 1 base, 7 bases remained unmatched. Germline V gene sequence: CDR1 MNHEY, CDR2 SVGAGI. The DNA of the CDR3 is TGTGCCAGCAGCACCGGGACAGGATTTAACTATGGCTACACCTTC. This translates into CASSTGTGFNYGYTF.

There are many counts of this clonotype. The CDR3 DNA is TGCGCCAGCAGCTCGACAGCGTCAAACACTGAAGCTTTCTTT. It translates to CASSSTASNTEAFF. The rearrangement uses TRBV5-1 and TRBJ1-1, with a possible D match to TRBD1 (5 bases). The V gene lost 3 bases and the J gene lost 2 bases, with 11 bases spanning the gap. There are 14 residues in the CDR3. Germline lookup yields CDR1 SGHRS and CDR2 YFSETQ.

At least ten counts were recorded for this clonotype. This rearrangement joins TRBV12-3 or TRBV12-4 to TRBJ2-3; 8 nucleotides match TRBD2. CDR3 length equals 15 residues. Unmatched junction bases numbered 4, after V lost 4 bases and J lost 1 base. The CDR3 DNA is TGTGCCAGCAGTTCCATGACTAGCGGCACAGATACGCAGTATTTT. Amino acids: CASSSMTSGTDTQYF.

The chain couples TRBV9 to TRBJ1-2; TRBD1 aligns across 8 bases. The germline gives CDR1 SGDLS, CDR2 YYNGEE. The CDR3 consists of 15 residues. V was pared by 3 bases and J by 5 bases, with 9 bases of the junction left unmatched. The CDR3 region has the DNA TGTGCCAGCAGCGACCCCGGACAGGGAAAGTATGGCTACACCTTC. Protein product: CASSDPGQGKYGYTF.

Only a few counts were recorded for this clonotype. The chain couples TRBV7-2 to TRBJ1-1; D is perhaps TRBD1 (5 bases). The length of the CDR3 is 16 residues. V shed 1 base and J shed 1 base, with 13 bases lying between them. Germline V gene data show CDR1 as SGHTA and CDR2 as FQGNSA. The CDR3 nucleotides read TGTGCCAGCAGCTTAGTCCGAGGGGCAGCGAACACTGAAGCTTTCTTT. As protein: CASSLVRGAANTEAFF. The variable domain in full, with the rest retrieved from reference TRBV7-2 and TRBJ1-1, is GAGVSQSPSNKVTEKGKDVELRCDPISGHTALYWYRQSLGQGLEFLIYFQGNSAPDKSGLPSDRFSAERTGGSVSTLTIQRTQQEDSAVYLCASSLVRGAANTEAFFGQGTRLTVV.

V is TRBV5-1 and J is TRBJ1-5; 9 nucleotides align to TRBD1. The J segment lost 6 bases and the V segment lost 0 bases, leaving 7 bases of the junction unmatched. The CDR3 spans 16 residues. Germline V gene sequence: CDR1 SGHRS, CDR2 YFSETQ. The CDR3 DNA sequence: TGCGCCAGCAGCTTGGACGGGACAGGGTCGGGTCAGCCCCAGCATTTT. Protein sequence: CASSLDGTGSGQPQHF.

V and J are TRBV12-3 or TRBV12-4 and TRBJ1-2, with TRBD1 identical over 7 bases. The junction had 6 bases not matched to a gene; V was cut back by 5 bases and J by 3 bases. The CDR3 loop spans 14 amino acids. CDR3 protein: CASSLRQGDYGYTF. CDR3 nucleotides: TGTGCCAGCAGTCTACGACAGGGTGACTATGGCTACACCTTC.